The T cell receptor beta chain described here comes from a study of cytomegalovirus exposure and HLA in healthy donors. This clone was detected only a few times. Its antigen remains unknown. The germline CDR1 and CDR2 sequences are LNHDA and SQIVND (reference sequence). The CDR3 has 14 amino acids. Trimming took 5 bases from V and 4 from J; bases not matched to a gene: 6. Study-level results: Fewer than 200 TCR beta chains were listed as cytomegalovirus-associated. In an earlier analysis, about 87% or about 30%: the productive usage of most TCR beta V segments. An analysis was carried out later, and it reportedly showed fewer N-insertions in an Asian-associated ancestry cluster than the approximately 680-donor mean.

The PCR made use of 60 Vbeta and 13 Jbeta primers. The assay was immunoSEQ multiplex PCR, and TCRdb's table has in-frame clones only and misses some. The repertoire holds about 140,000 clones, with around three quarters as singletons. The sequenced material came from PBMCs. This clonotype was sampled from a man between 35 and 55 years old in good health and CMV-seronegative. The J gene is TRBJ1-2, the V gene TRBV19, with 8 bases aligning to TRBD1. The CDR3 sequence: CASSRNQGAYGYTF. The CDR3 DNA reads as TGTGCCAGTAGTCGGAATCAGGGGGCCTATGGCTACACCTTC.